Listed here are 3 T cell receptor beta chains from one sample, sequenced in a study of blood T cell repertoires in COVID-19 (dated by TCRdb to 2018 to 2020). Libraries were built with the immunoSEQ multiplex PCR assay. In TCRdb, the immuneACCESS table is reduced to in-frame sequences with V and J assigned. These tables do not hold every clone; where another copy was compared, an unresolved V gene accounts for under half, and the others remain unexplained. The sample table shows fewer than 350,000 clones, and 85% are seen once. The ten most abundant clones make up about 2.3% of the sample. The specimen sequenced was PBMCs or T cells enriched from blood (not recorded which). The receptor set was obtained from a woman in her fifties or sixties who had recovered from COVID-19.

The rearrangement uses TRBV11-3 and TRBJ2-5; TRBD1 aligns across 9 bases. The CDR3 runs 15 residues. Losses at the gene ends were 1 base for V and 4 bases for J; bases not matched to a gene: 4. Germline CDR1 SGHNT, CDR2 YENEEA. CDR3 region: CASSLGTGALETQYF. The CDR3, as DNA: TGTGCCAGCAGCTTAGGGACAGGGGCTCTAGAGACCCAGTACTTC.

The chain employs TRBV4-1 and TRBJ1-3; D is uncertain. V lost 2 bases to trimming and J lost 2 bases, with 10 bases between them. The V gene's germline CDR1 is MGHRA and CDR2 YSYEKL. This CDR3 region has 15 residues. The CDR3 loop is CASSQIAMAGNTIYF. The CDR3 coding sequence is TGCGCCAGCAGCCAAATCGCGATGGCTGGAAACACCATATATTTT.

V usage is TRBV5-1 and J usage is TRBJ2-1; D perhaps matches TRBD2 (6 bases). Trimming left V 10 bases short and J 2 bases short, with 10 bases between. CDR1 is SGHRS, CDR2 YFSETQ, per germline. The CDR3 is 12 amino acids. The CDR3 region is CASTRTYNEQFF. The CDR3 region has the DNA TGCGCCTCGACTAGAACCTACAATGAGCAGTTCTTC.